The present TCR beta chain was sequenced within a study of T cell repertoires in cytomegalovirus infection. TCRdb used MiXCR to reprocess the reads, holding one entry per CDR3 protein. The sample lists more than 300,000 distinct CDR3 sequences, approximately 35% seen once, with 13% in the top ten. This clonotype was counted ten times or more. Its specificity is not known. CDR1 and CDR2 (germline): SGHVS, FNYEAQ. The V end lost 5 bases, the J end lost 2 bases, and 13 bases lay between the germline ends. The CDR3 consists of 14 residues. The material sequenced was cultured PBMCs, taken from culture after CMV antigen stimulation. The chain has TRBV7-6 and TRBJ2-7; TRBD1 might be the D (6 bases). The sequence was obtained from a human donor in good health (CMV status not recorded). Some clones in this sample may be carry-over from other donors' samples. CDR3 coding DNA: TGTGCCAGCAGCAGGCAACAGGGCCCCTACGAGCAGTACTTC. Translation gives CASSRQQGPYEQYF.